The source of this T cell receptor beta chain is a study of blood T cell repertoires in COVID-19. Study-wide context: There were acute and convalescent COVID-19 samples, and they came from the United States, Italy and Spain. T cells, B-cell-depleted T cells, or PBMCs supplied cDNA or gDNA.

Authors' processing steps: Estimated nucleated cell counts came from reference gene primer amplification. Here immunoSEQ multiplex PCR was the method, and the copy in TCRdb shows in-frame clones only, minus some. V, J and clone size are those of that table, while D and trimming were read from the DNA. The sample yields over 45,000 clones, approximately 85% seen once. The length of the CDR3 is 12 residues. CDR1 MNHEY and CDR2 SVGAGI come from the germline V gene. Trimming took 8 bases from V and 5 from J; bases not matched to a gene: 4. The sample holds one count of this clone. The origin of this receptor is a human donor in a cohort sampled during active COVID-19. The sequenced sample consisted of peripheral blood. This sequence joins TRBV6-5 and TRBJ2-7; 9 bases line up with TRBD2. The CDR3 reads CASAGTSNEQYF. The DNA for the CDR3 is TGTGCCAGCGCCGGGACTAGCAACGAGCAGTACTTC.